This T cell receptor beta chain is drawn from a study of spatial heterogeneity in lung cancer. V was clipped by 1 base and J by 6 bases, with 7 bases between them. The CDR3 has 13 amino acids. Germline loops: CDR1 SEHNR, CDR2 FQNEAQ (reference sequence). The study's findings and limits: Tumoral mutation counts were tracked by counts of expanded intratumoral alpha and beta TCRs.

Time point here: sample taken at primary tumor resection. Sequencing covered unsorted whole RNA taken from tumor, nontumor lung or frozen PBMC. This clonotype was seen ten or more times. The antigen remains undetermined. The library protocol tagged each TCR cDNA with a unique molecular identifier. TCRdb called the 5' RACE reads again in MiXCR, with one record for every CDR3 protein. The data show fewer than 8,500 distinct CDR3 sequences, 6.5% to 8.5% seen once. This receptor was identified in a female donor with early-stage non-small cell lung cancer. This chain links TRBV7-9 with TRBJ2-1; D gene uncertain. The source material was lung tumor tissue, sampled at surgery. The CDR3 spells CASSLDLGNEQFF. The CDR3 nucleotides read TGTGCCAGCAGCTTAGATCTGGGCAATGAGCAGTTCTTC. Complete variable domain (other parts from reference TRBV7-9 and TRBJ2-1): DTGVSQNPRHKITKRGQNVTFRCDPISEHNRLYWYRQTLGQGPEFLTYFQNEAQLEKSRLLSDRFSAERPKGSFSTLEIQRTEQGDSAMYLCASSLDLGNEQFFGPGTRLTVL.